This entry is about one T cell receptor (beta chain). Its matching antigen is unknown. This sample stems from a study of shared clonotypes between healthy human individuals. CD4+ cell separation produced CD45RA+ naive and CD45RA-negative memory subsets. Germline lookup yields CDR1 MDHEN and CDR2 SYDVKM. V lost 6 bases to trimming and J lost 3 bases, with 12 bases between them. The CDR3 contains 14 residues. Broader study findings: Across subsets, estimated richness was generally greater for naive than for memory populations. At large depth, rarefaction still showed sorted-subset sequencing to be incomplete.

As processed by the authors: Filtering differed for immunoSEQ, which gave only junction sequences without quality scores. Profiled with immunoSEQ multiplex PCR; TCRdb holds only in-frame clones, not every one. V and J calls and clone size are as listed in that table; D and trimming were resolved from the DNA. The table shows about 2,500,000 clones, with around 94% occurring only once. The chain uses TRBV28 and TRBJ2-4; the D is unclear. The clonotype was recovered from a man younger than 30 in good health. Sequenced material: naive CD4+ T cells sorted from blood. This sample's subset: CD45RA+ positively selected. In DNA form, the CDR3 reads TGTGCCAGCAGCGAGAGAGAAAGCAAAAACATTCAGTACTTC. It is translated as CASSERESKNIQYF.